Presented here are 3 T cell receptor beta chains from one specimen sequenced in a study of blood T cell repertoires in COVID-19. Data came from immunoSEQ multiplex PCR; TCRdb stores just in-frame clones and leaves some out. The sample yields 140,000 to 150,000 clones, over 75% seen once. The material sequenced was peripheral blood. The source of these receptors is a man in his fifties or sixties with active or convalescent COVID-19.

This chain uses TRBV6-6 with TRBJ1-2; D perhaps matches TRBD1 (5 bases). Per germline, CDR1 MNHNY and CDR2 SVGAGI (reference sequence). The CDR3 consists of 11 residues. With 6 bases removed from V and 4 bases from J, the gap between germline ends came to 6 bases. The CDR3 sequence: CASRGLYGYTF. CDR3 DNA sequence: TGTGCCAGCAGGGGACTCTATGGCTACACCTTC.

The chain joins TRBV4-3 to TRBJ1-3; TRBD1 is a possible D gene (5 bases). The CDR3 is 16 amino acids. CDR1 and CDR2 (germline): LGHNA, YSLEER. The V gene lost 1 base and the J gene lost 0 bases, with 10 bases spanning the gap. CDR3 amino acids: CASSQGATVSGNTIYF. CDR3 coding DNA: TGCGCCAGCAGCCAAGGAGCGACAGTCTCTGGAAACACCATATATTTT.

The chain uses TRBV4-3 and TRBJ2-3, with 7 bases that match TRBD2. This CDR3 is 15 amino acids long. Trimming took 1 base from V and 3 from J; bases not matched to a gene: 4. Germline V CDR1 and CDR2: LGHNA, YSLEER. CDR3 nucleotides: TGCGCCAGCAGCCAAGGGGAGGGCCAAACAGATACGCAGTATTTT. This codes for CASSQGEGQTDTQYF.